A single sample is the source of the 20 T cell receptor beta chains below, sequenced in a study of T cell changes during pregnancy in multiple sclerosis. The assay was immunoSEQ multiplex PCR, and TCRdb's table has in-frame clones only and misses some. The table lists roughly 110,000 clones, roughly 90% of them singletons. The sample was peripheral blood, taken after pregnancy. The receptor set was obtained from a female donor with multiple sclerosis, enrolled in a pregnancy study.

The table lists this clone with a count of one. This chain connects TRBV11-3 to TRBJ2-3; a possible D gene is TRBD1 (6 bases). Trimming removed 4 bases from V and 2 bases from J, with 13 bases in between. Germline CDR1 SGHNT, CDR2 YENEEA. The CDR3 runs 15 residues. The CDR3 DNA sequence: TGTGCCAGCAGCTCTGGGACATACCACACAGATACGCAGTATTTT. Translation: CASSSGTYHTDTQYF.

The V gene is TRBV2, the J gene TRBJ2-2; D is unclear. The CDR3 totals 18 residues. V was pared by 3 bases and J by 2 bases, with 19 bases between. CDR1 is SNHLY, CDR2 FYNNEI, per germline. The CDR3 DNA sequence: TGTGCCAGCAGTGATATCGCAAGGTCAGGTGGAAACACCGGGGAGCTGTTTTTT. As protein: CASSDIARSGGNTGELFF.

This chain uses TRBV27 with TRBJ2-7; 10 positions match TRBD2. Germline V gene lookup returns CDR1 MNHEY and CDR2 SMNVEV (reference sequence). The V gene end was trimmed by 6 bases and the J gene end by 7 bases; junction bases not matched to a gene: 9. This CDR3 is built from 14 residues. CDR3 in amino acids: CASRPLAGRGEQYF. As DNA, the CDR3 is TGTGCCAGCAGACCACTAGCGGGAAGGGGTGAGCAGTACTTC.

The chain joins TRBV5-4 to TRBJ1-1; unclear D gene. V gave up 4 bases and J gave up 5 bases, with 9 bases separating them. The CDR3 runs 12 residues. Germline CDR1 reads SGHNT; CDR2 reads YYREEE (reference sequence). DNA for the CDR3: TGTGCCAGCAGCCTCCCTAAAACTGAAGCTTTCTTT. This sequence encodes CASSLPKTEAFF.

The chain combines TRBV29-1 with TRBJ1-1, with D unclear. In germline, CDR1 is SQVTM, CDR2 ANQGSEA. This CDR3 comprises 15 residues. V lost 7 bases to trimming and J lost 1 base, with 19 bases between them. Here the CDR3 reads CSAEEGTRSNTEAFF. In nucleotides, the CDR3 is TGCAGCGCCGAGGAGGGAACTCGCTCGAACACTGAAGCTTTCTTT.

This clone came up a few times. CDR3 residues: CASSQGVNYGYTF. CDR3 nucleotide sequence: TGTGCCAGCAGCCAGGGGGTAAACTATGGCTACACCTTC. This chain uses TRBV13 with TRBJ1-2, with 7 bases identical to TRBD1. In germline, CDR1 is PRHDT, CDR2 FYEKMQ (reference sequence). V lost 5 bases, J lost 2 bases, and 2 bases stayed unmatched. This CDR3 spans 13 amino acids. Complete variable domain (other parts from reference TRBV13 and TRBJ1-2): AAGVIQSPRHLIKEKRETATLKCYPIPRHDTVYWYQQGPGQDPQFLISFYEKMQSDKGSIPDRFSAQQFSDYHSELNMSSLELGDSALYFCASSQGVNYGYTFGSGTRLTVV.

CDR3 sequence: CASSLGGESSGNTIYF. The CDR3, as DNA: TGTGCCAGCAGCTTAGGGGGGGAGAGCTCTGGAAACACCATATATTTT. The rearrangement uses TRBV7-9 and TRBJ1-3, with a weak D call TRBD1 (5 bases). Germline CDR1 and CDR2: SEHNR and FQNEAQ (reference sequence). The CDR3 runs 16 residues. Trimming removed 1 base at V and 0 bases at J, with 10 bases between.

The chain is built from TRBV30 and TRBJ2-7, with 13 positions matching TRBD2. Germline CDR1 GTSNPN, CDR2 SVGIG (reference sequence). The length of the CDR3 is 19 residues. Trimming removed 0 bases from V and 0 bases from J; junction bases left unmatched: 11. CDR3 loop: CAWSVQVRLAGGPSYEQYF. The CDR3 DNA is TGTGCCTGGAGTGTACAAGTTAGACTAGCGGGAGGACCCTCCTACGAGCAGTACTTC.

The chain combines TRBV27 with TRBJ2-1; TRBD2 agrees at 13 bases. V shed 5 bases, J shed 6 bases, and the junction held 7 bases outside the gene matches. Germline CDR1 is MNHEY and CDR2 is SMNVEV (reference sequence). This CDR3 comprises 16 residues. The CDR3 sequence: CASSDWRLAGGNEQFF. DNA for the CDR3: TGTGCCAGCAGTGACTGGAGACTAGCGGGGGGCAATGAGCAGTTCTTC.

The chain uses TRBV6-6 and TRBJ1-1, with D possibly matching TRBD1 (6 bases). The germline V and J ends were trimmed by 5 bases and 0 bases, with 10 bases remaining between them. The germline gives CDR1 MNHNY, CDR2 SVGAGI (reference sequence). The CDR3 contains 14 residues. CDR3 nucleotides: TGTGCCAGCAGTGTAGGGGGAGTGAACACTGAAGCTTTCTTT. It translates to CASSVGGVNTEAFF.

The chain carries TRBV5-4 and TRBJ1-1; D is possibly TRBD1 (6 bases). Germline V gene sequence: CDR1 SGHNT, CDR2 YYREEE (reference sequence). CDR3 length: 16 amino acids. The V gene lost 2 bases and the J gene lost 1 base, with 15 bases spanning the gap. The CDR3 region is CASSFSAGVGNTEAFF. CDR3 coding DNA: TGTGCCAGCAGCTTTTCGGCAGGGGTAGGGAACACTGAAGCTTTCTTT.

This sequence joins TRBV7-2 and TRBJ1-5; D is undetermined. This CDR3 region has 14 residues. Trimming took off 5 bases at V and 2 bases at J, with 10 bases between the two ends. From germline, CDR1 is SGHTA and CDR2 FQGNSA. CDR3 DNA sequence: TGTGCCAGCAGCCCCCGGGTAGGCAATCAGCCCCAGCATTTT. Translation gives CASSPRVGNQPQHF.

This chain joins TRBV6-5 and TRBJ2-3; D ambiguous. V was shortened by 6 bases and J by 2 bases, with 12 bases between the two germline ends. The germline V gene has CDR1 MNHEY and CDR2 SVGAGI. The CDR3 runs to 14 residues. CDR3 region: CASSRLAYTDTQYF. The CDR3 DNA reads TGTGCCAGCAGCAGACTTGCTTACACAGATACGCAGTATTTT.

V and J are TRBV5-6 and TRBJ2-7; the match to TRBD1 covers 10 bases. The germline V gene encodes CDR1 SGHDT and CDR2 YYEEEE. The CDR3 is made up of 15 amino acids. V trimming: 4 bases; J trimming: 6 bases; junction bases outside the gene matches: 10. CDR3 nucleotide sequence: TGTGCCAGCAGCCCGACAGGGGGCTTGGTGGGCGAGCAGTACTTC. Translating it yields CASSPTGGLVGEQYF.

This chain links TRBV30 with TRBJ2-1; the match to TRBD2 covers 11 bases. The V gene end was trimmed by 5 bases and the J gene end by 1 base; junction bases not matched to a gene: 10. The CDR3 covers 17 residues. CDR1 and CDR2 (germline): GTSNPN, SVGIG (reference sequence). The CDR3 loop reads CAWFGLAGGRSYNEQFF. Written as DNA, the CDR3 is TGTGCCTGGTTCGGGCTAGCGGGGGGCCGATCCTACAATGAGCAGTTCTTC.

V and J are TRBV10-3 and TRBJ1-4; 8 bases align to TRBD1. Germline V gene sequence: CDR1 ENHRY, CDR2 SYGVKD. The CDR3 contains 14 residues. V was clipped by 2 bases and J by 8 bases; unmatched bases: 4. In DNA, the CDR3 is TGTGCCATCAGTGAGGGACAGGGAAAAGAAAAACTGTTTTTT. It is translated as CAISEGQGKEKLFF.

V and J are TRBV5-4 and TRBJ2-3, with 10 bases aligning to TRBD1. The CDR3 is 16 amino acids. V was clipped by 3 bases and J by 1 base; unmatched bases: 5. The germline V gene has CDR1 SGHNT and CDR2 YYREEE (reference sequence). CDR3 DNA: TGTGCCAGCAGCTCCGGGACAGGGGACCGCACAGATACGCAGTATTTT. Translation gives CASSSGTGDRTDTQYF.

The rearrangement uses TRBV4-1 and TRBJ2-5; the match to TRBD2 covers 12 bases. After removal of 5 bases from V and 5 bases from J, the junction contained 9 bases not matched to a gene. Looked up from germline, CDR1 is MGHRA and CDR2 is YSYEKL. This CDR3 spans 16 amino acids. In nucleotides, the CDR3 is TGCGCCAGCAGCTTCAGACTAGCGGGAGATAGGGAGACCCAGTACTTC. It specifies CASSFRLAGDRETQYF.

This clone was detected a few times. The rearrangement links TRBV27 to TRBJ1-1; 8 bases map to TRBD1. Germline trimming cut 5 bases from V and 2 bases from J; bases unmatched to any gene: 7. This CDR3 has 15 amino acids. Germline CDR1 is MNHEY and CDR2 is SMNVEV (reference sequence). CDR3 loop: CASSDLGQGNTEAFF. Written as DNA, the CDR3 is TGTGCCAGCAGTGACCTAGGACAGGGAAACACTGAAGCTTTCTTT.

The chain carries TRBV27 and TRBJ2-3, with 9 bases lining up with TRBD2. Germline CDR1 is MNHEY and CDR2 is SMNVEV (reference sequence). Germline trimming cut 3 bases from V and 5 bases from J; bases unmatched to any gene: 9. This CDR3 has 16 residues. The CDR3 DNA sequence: TGTGCCAGCAGTTTCCTTTTAGCGGGAGCCGTAGATACGCAGTATTTT. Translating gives CASSFLLAGAVDTQYF.